This paragraph reports one TCR beta chain. Deletions cut 8 bases from V and 6 bases from J, with 13 bases between. The germline V gene encodes CDR1 SQVTM and CDR2 ANQGSEA. CDR3 size: 11 residues. Each case's diagnosis was confirmed by two pathologists on H&E. TCRdb keeps only in-frame clones here, not all; method: immunoSEQ multiplex PCR. The sample contains more than 6,000 clones, roughly four fifths of which appear only once. The data derive from a study of immune evolution from preneoplasia to lung adenocarcinoma. The chain links TRBV29-1 to TRBJ1-2; possible D gene TRBD1, 5 bases. This clonotype was obtained from a person between 65 and 79 years old with lung adenocarcinoma. Sequenced: FFPE minimally invasive lung adenocarcinoma tissue. CDR3 sequence: CSCRQGDGYTF. CDR3 nucleotide sequence: TGCAGCTGCCGGCAGGGAGATGGCTACACCTTC.